The text below deals with one T cell receptor beta chain. Its antigen target is currently unknown. No much larger clone exists at a distance of one base, and base qualities are not known. CDR1 is given as MNHEY and CDR2 as SVGEGT, both from the germline V gene. V is cut by 6 bases and J by 0 bases, and the space between the germline ends is 27 bases. The CDR3 holds 20 amino acids from the cysteine to the phenylalanine. Left in the record is the CDR3 DNA by itself, 60 bases read in frame from the first base. The source of the sample is a study of T cells in Graves' hyperthyroidism and ophthalmopathy (dated by TCRdb to the late 2010s). Notes on the research overall: Peripheral blood was collected at initial diagnosis, before any treatment. To identify TCR V-J signatures that set the groups apart, the researchers used a discovery cohort of 100 patients, made up of roughly 45 with Graves' ophthalmopathy and some 58 with stable Graves' hyperthyroidism. An independent validation cohort of around 19 hyperthyroidism patients and more than 15 patients who later progressed to ophthalmopathy tested prospective prediction of ophthalmopathy. The 75 to 100 discovery patients were randomly split 7:3 into training and test sets. Thyroid tissue and blood T-cell repertoires from about six Graves' hyperthyroidism patients were also compared in the study. After sampling, hyperthyroidism patients received methimazole starting at 30 mg daily, and ophthalmopathy patients received high-dose intravenous methylprednisolone. According to the paper, TCR Vbeta CDR3 sequencing was carried out on 135 peripheral blood samples, which came from some 41 ophthalmopathy, 80 or so hyperthyroidism and approximately 17 progressor patients. On the study overall, not on this receptor specifically: In validation, the model predicted progression to ophthalmopathy a median of roughly 6.1 months before onset, with 70% to 71% sensitivity and roughly 77% specificity. No statistical method was used to fix the sample size in advance, and group allocation was not hidden from the investigators. Most expanded thyroid clonotypes (frequency above 0.001) were also detected in blood, suggesting blood repertoires may reflect thyroid immune responses. A model built on a 13 V-J signature distinguished ophthalmopathy from stable hyperthyroidism, reaching roughly 88% sensitivity and about 81% specificity in cross-validation and 80%/75% in testing.

Moderately to severely active disease, a Clinical Activity Score of at least 3, a NOSPECS grade of at least 4, and a duration under 3 months were present in ophthalmopathy patients. The study excluded patients with uncontrolled infections, other autoimmune diseases, pregnancy or lactation. Diagnoses were established on the basis of clinical symptoms, serum thyroxine and TRAb, thyroid ultrasound, and orbital computed tomography. PBMCs were isolated from 10 ml of fresh peripheral blood by Ficoll-Paque density gradient centrifugation. Total RNA was extracted using Trizol reagent, and RNA quality was assessed on an Agilent 2100 Bioanalyzer. The TCR beta CDR3 regions were amplified from RNA transcripts. The TCR CDR3 was subjected to a first round of RT-PCR using the HTBI primer set and the Qiagen OneStep RT-PCR kit. Libraries were constructed in a second round of multiplex PCR, after which size selection and purification were performed. Libraries were sequenced paired-end with 100 bp reads on an Illumina HiSeq2000. The paper's processing steps were these. Raw data were processed with SOAPnuke, discarding reads with adapters, uncalled bases, mean Phred below 15, or no exact constant-primer or identifier match. COPE v1.2.5 was used to merge high-quality paired reads, and clonotypes were defined as unique nucleotide sequences. MiTCR v1.1 was used to align clonotypes to the IMGT TRBV, TRBD and TRBJ reference segments. Only V-J combinations with frequency above 0.0001, covering approximately 99% of repertoires, were analysed. The TCS score was defined as F50 (clonal expansion) divided by E x V (chaos), with BLOSUM62-based TCRdist calculated between CDR3 peptides within each V-J. Welch's t-statistics and random forest reduced 450 to 600 V-J features to roughly 13, which were used in a naive Bayes classifier (R e1071). Using fastp at Q25 and MiXCR, TCRdb reprocessed the public reads and kept productive beta chains. Every entry covers one CDR3 protein and lists the most common genes and DNA from its rows. The V and J calls follow TCRdb's processing rather than the paper's. In all, the sample holds around 690,000 distinct CDR3 sequences, and under 25% of those were seen once. More than 30% of the sample rests with the top ten.

The sequenced material came from blood. This clonotype was sampled from a man aged 30 to 45 with Graves' ophthalmopathy. The V and J genes are TRBV6-2 or TRBV6-3 and TRBJ2-1; a tentative D match to TRBD1 spans 7 bases. The bases read TGTGCCAGCAGCCAGGTGGGGACAGCCACTTACGGGAGCTCCTACAATGAGCAGTTCTTC. Its translation reads: CASSQVGTATYGSSYNEQFF.